A single T cell receptor (beta chain) is shown here with its context. These data are taken from a study of OX40 agonist ivuxolimab in advanced cancers. Assay used: immunoSEQ multiplex PCR; TCRdb lists only in-frame clones, some missing. The sample has under 85,000 clones, roughly 78% seen once. The CDR3 runs 16 residues. V trimming: 1 base; J trimming: 5 bases; junction bases outside the gene matches: 5. Germline V lookup: CDR1 KGHSH, CDR2 LQKENI. The gene calls are TRBV18 and TRBJ2-2; TRBD1 matches 9 bases. The sequencing used CD4+ or CD8+ T cells sorted from blood, collected in a trial of the OX40 agonist ivuxolimab. This receptor was identified in an adult with an advanced solid tumor such as melanoma, head and neck, liver or kidney cancer. The CDR3, as DNA: TGTGCCAGCTCACCACAACAGGGGGCGCGGACCGGGGAGCTGTTTTTT. As protein: CASSPQQGARTGELFF.